The rows below give T cell receptor beta chains drawn from one sample of a study of blood T cell repertoires in COVID-19. Clones were read by immunoSEQ multiplex PCR, and TCRdb kept only the in-frame ones, dropping some. Among around 100,000 clones listed, around four fifths were seen once. The sample consisted of peripheral blood. These receptors came from a woman between 65 and 79 years old with acute or convalescent COVID-19. Each CDR3 is given with its conserved first and last residue. D genes are given only for firm matches. Where a row states a size, it is once, few, many or the class of an expanded clone; other rows omit it.

>TRBV6-2/TRBV6-3|TRBJ2-6|TRBD1|.
CASSRLRDRGNLINSGANVLTF
TGTGCCAGCAGCCGCCTCCGGGACAGGGGCAACTTGATAAACTCTGGGGCCAACGTCCTGACTTTC
>TRBV7-9|TRBJ1-5|TRBD1|.
CASSPAGQANQPQHF
TGTGCCAGCAGCCCTGCGGGACAGGCTAATCAGCCCCAGCATTTT
>TRBV7-2|TRBJ1-1|.|.
CASSLSMATEAFF
TGTGCCAGCAGCTTAAGTATGGCCACTGAAGCTTTCTTT
>TRBV9|TRBJ1-1|TRBD1|.
CASSRRTGVNTEAFF
TGTGCCAGCAGCAGGAGGACAGGGGTGAACACTGAAGCTTTCTTT
>TRBV19|TRBJ1-1|TRBD1|few
CASSLGQGNLNTEAFF
TGTGCCAGTAGTCTCGGACAGGGTAATTTGAACACTGAAGCTTTCTTT
>TRBV19|TRBJ1-1|.|.
CASSPQTQNTEAFF
TGTGCCAGTAGTCCCCAGACACAGAACACTGAAGCTTTCTTT
>TRBV19|TRBJ1-3|.|once
CASSNQQSSGNTIYF
TGTGCCAGTAGTAACCAACAGAGCTCTGGAAACACCATATATTTT
>TRBV10-3|TRBJ2-7|TRBD2|few
CAIRGTSGEAYEQYF
TGTGCCATCCGCGGGACTAGCGGCGAGGCCTACGAGCAGTACTTC
>TRBV7-9|TRBJ1-4|.|.
CASSPDDRWDEKLFF
TGTGCCAGCAGCCCTGACGACAGGTGGGATGAAAAACTGTTTTTT
>TRBV19|TRBJ1-2|TRBD1|.
CASSTRQGADGYTF
TGTGCCAGTAGTACCAGACAGGGGGCGGATGGCTACACCTTC
>TRBV15|TRBJ1-2|.|once
CATSRASSYGYTF
TGTGCCACCAGCAGAGCGAGTTCCTATGGCTACACCTTC
>TRBV7-2|TRBJ1-6|.|few
CASSPGRDNSPLHF
TGTGCCAGCAGCCCAGGAAGAGATAATTCACCCCTCCACTTT
>TRBV4-3|TRBJ1-5|.|medium-sized
CASSQELTVVSNQPQHF
TGCGCCAGCAGCCAAGAACTTACGGTGGTTAGCAATCAGCCCCAGCATTTT
>TRBV19|TRBJ1-6|TRBD1|.
CASSAGGNSPLHF
TGTGCCAGTAGTGCAGGGGGAAATTCACCCCTCCACTTT
>TRBV12-3/TRBV12-4|TRBJ1-1|.|.
CASRREGTEAFF
TGTGCCAGCAGGCGGGAGGGCACTGAAGCTTTCTTT
>TRBV6-5|TRBJ1-2|TRBD1|.
CASSYSDRGLNGYTF
TGTGCCAGCAGTTACTCGGACAGGGGCTTGAATGGCTACACCTTC
>TRBV25-1|TRBJ1-1|.|.
CASSEFGQGEAFF
TGTGCCAGCAGTGAATTTGGGCAGGGTGAAGCTTTCTTT
>TRBV30|TRBJ2-2|TRBD1|.
CASRTGYAGELFF
TGTGCCAGCCGGACAGGGTACGCCGGGGAGCTGTTTTTT